This TCR beta chain is drawn from a study of CD8 T cells in Susac syndrome. The study, taken as a whole, reports: A relatively small number of individuals underwent TCR sequencing and HLA analysis.

CDR1 is SGHDT, CDR2 YYEEEE, per germline. The CDR3 totals 16 residues. V lost 2 bases and J lost 6, with 19 bases in between. Purification of the CD8+ and CD4+ T cells relied on negative isolation, and TEMRA cells underwent FACS enrichment. An input of about 0.45 to 1 ug of RNA was subjected to reverse transcription using random hexamers. Amplification of TCR beta CDR3 was carried out by immunoSEQ multiplex PCR, which covered 54 Vbeta and 13 Jbeta segments. TCRdb passed the immunoSEQ multiplex PCR reads through MiXCR, listing each CDR3 protein once. Of about 300,000 distinct CDR3 sequences in the sample, approximately 91% were seen once. Comment on this clonotype: Its matching antigen is unknown.

The clonotype was recovered from a human donor with multiple sclerosis. The V and J genes are TRBV5-6 and TRBJ2-3; D unresolved. The sample taken for sequencing was CD8+ T cells from PBMCs. CDR3: CASSFSRAVKTDTQYF. The CDR3 nucleotides read TGTGCCAGCAGCTTTTCCCGGGCTGTTAAAACCGATACGCAGTATTTT.